The 28 T cell receptor beta chains below come from one sample, sequenced in a study of OX40 agonist ivuxolimab in advanced cancers. Profiling relied on immunoSEQ multiplex PCR, and the TCRdb table lists in-frame clones only, not all of them. The sample records roughly 30,000 clones, approximately 88% being singletons. Source: CD4+ or CD8+ T cells sorted from blood, taken in a trial of the OX40 agonist ivuxolimab. These receptor sequences come from an adult with an advanced solid tumor such as melanoma, head and neck, liver or kidney cancer.

The rearrangement uses TRBV2 and TRBJ2-3; 9 nucleotides agree with TRBD1. The V segment lost 5 bases and the J segment 5 bases; nucleotides outside the gene matches: 8. The germline V gene has CDR1 SNHLY and CDR2 FYNNEI. CDR3 length: 15 residues. The CDR3 bases are TGTGCCAGCAGTAACAGGGGGCGAAGATTAGATACGCAGTATTTT. As protein: CASSNRGRRLDTQYF.

The chain uses TRBV30 and TRBJ2-3, with a tentative D call TRBD2 (6 bases). The germline gives CDR1 GTSNPN, CDR2 SVGIG (reference sequence). Trimming shortened V by 0 bases and J by 0 bases, and 22 bases separated the two germline ends. The CDR3 is 19 residues long. CDR3 sequence: CAWSVHLSSDYSSTDTQYF. The CDR3 DNA reads TGTGCCTGGAGTGTACACCTCTCATCGGACTATTCTAGCACAGATACGCAGTATTTT.

The rearrangement links TRBV9 to TRBJ2-2; the match to TRBD2 covers 7 bases. V gave up 1 base and J gave up 1 base; unmatched junction bases: 4. CDR1 and CDR2 from the germline V gene are SGDLS and YYNGEE. This CDR3 is 16 amino acids long. Here the CDR3 reads CASSVPGGWNTGELFF. DNA for the CDR3: TGTGCCAGCAGCGTACCGGGGGGTTGGAACACCGGGGAGCTGTTTTTT.

CDR3 bases: TGCGCCAGCAGCCCACTTTCACAGCTGAACACTGAAGCTTTCTTT. Amino acid sequence: CASSPLSQLNTEAFF. The genes are TRBV4-1 and TRBJ1-1; the D is unclear. The CDR3 totals 15 residues. The germline gives CDR1 MGHRA, CDR2 YSYEKL. Trimming cost V 4 bases and J 0 bases, with 12 bases left between them.

V gene TRBV7-6 combines with J gene TRBJ2-1; TRBD2 agrees at 13 bases. Germline V gives CDR1 SGHVS, CDR2 FNYEAQ. CDR3 length equals 17 residues. With 5 bases clipped from V and 7 bases from J, the junction kept 11 bases outside the gene matches. CDR3 residues: CASSLGGRTSGSNEQFF. The CDR3 nucleotides are TGTGCCAGCAGCCTAGGGGGCCGGACTAGCGGGAGTAATGAGCAGTTCTTC.

This clone was seen only once. The chain carries TRBV5-1 and TRBJ2-1; D tentatively fits TRBD1 or TRBD2 (5 bases each). Germline-derived CDR1 and CDR2 are SGHRS and YFSETQ. The V end was cut by 4 bases, the J end by 6 bases, with 14 bases between. The CDR3 consists of 14 residues. The DNA of the CDR3 is TGCGCCAGCAGCCCCCCGGGACCCCGCAATGAGCAGTTCTTC. Its translation: CASSPPGPRNEQFF.

The CDR3 spells CASSSASDSYEQYF. For the CDR3, the DNA is TGTGCCAGCAGCAGTGCTAGCGACTCCTACGAGCAGTACTTC. The V and J genes are TRBV5-4 and TRBJ2-7; maybe TRBD2 (6 bases). Trimming left V 4 bases short and J 0 bases short, with 11 bases between. The CDR3 extends over 14 amino acids. Germline-derived CDR1 and CDR2 are SGHNT and YYREEE (reference sequence).

The chain is built from TRBV9 and TRBJ2-7; TRBD2 might be the D (7 bases). Germline values: CDR1 SGDLS, CDR2 YYNGEE. The CDR3 runs 18 residues. V was trimmed by 0 bases and J by 3 bases, leaving 22 bases between them. The CDR3 nucleotides read TGTGCCAGCAGCGTAGTCCCGCCGGGGGCGGGAGTGCACTACGAGCAGTACTTC. Translated, it gives CASSVVPPGAGVHYEQYF. Full variable domain (missing parts from reference TRBV9 and TRBJ2-7): DSGVTQTPKHLITATGQRVTLRCSPRSGDLSVYWYQQSLDQGLQFLIQYYNGEERAKGNILERFSAQQFPDLHSELNLSSLELGDSALYFCASSVVPPGAGVHYEQYFGPGTRLTVT.

About this clone: Relative to the germline gene, one junction end is altered; a read error may explain this. The chain links TRBV7-7 to TRBJ2-2; a possible D gene is TRBD2 (5 bases). Germline assignment: CDR1 SSHAT and CDR2 FNYEAQ (reference sequence). This CDR3 comprises 16 residues. CDR3 sequence (DNA): TGTGCTAGCAGGCCAGCCGTCGAGGGTTCGGAAGGGGAGCTGTTTTTT. Translated, it gives CASRPAVEGSEGELFF.

The chain is built from TRBV7-2 and TRBJ1-2; 10 bases agree with TRBD1. Germline trimming cut 4 bases from V and 8 bases from J; bases unmatched to any gene: 4. Germline-derived CDR1 and CDR2 are SGHTA and FQGNSA. The CDR3 is made up of 13 amino acids. The CDR3 here is CASSSGTGVGYTF. The CDR3 region has the DNA TGTGCCAGCAGCTCCGGGACAGGGGTCGGCTACACCTTC.

The J gene is TRBJ1-6, the V gene TRBV6-4; D is perhaps TRBD1 (5 bases). Trimming took 0 bases from V and 2 from J, leaving 11 bases between them. Germline CDR1 reads MRHNA; CDR2 reads SNTAGT. This CDR3 spans 17 amino acids. The CDR3 region is CASSDSGLRAYNSPLHF. CDR3 DNA sequence: TGTGCCAGCAGTGACTCGGGACTTCGGGCCTATAATTCACCCCTCCACTTT.

This chain connects TRBV4-1 to TRBJ1-6; 9 positions match TRBD1. The CDR3 consists of 14 residues. Losses at the gene ends were 4 bases for V and 9 bases for J; bases not matched to a gene: 4. CDR1 and CDR2 (germline): MGHRA, YSYEKL. CDR3 nucleotides: TGCGCCAGCAGCCCGGGACAGGGATCTTCACCCCTCCACTTT. Protein sequence: CASSPGQGSSPLHF.

The chain is built from TRBV11-3 and TRBJ2-7, with 10 bases matching TRBD1. Germline loops: CDR1 SGHNT, CDR2 YENEEA. V lost 5 bases, J lost 6 bases, and 7 bases stayed unmatched. The CDR3 covers 14 residues. This chain's CDR3 is CASSLAGTGVEQYF. CDR3 coding DNA: TGTGCCAGCAGCCTCGCGGGGACAGGGGTCGAGCAGTACTTC.

The chain is built from TRBV13 and TRBJ2-4, with 13 nucleotides matching TRBD2. Trimming removed 0 bases from V and 6 bases from J; junction bases left unmatched: 8. The CDR3 spans 18 residues. Per germline, CDR1 PRHDT and CDR2 FYEKMQ (reference sequence). Here the CDR3 reads CASSLGPRLAGGINIQYF. The CDR3 coding sequence is TGTGCCAGCAGCTTAGGGCCGAGACTAGCGGGGGGTATAAACATTCAGTACTTC.

The rearrangement uses TRBV5-1 and TRBJ2-7; tentative D call: TRBD1 (5 bases). Trimming removed 1 base at V and 6 bases at J, with 14 bases between. Germline V gene sequence: CDR1 SGHRS, CDR2 YFSETQ. The CDR3 has 14 residues. CDR3 protein: CASSLNPGWFEQYF. Here the CDR3 DNA reads TGCGCCAGCAGCTTGAATCCAGGGTGGTTCGAGCAGTACTTC.

J is TRBJ1-1 and V is TRBV19; D unresolved. There are 13 residues in the CDR3. With 1 base removed from V and 1 base from J, the gap between germline ends came to 4 bases. Germline CDR1 reads LNHDA; CDR2 reads SQIVND (reference sequence). The CDR3 coding sequence is TGTGCCAGTAGTATAGTGAGGAACACTGAAGCTTTCTTT. Protein product: CASSIVRNTEAFF.

The chain joins TRBV6-5 to TRBJ2-1; D is unclear. The ends were cut back, 6 bases at V and 8 bases at J, with 11 bases in the middle. Germline assignment: CDR1 MNHEY and CDR2 SVGAGI. CDR3 size: 12 residues. The CDR3 DNA reads as TGTGCCAGCAGCCGACCTTACGATGAGCAGTTCTTC. Residues: CASSRPYDEQFF.

V is TRBV27 and J is TRBJ2-1; tentative D call: TRBD2 (6 bases). Trimming shortened V by 5 bases and J by 10 bases, and 12 bases separated the two germline ends. CDR3 length equals 12 residues. Germline V gene data show CDR1 as MNHEY and CDR2 as SMNVEV (reference sequence). The CDR3, as DNA: TGTGCCAGCAGTACTATCGGACTAGAGCAGTTCTTC. Translation gives CASSTIGLEQFF.

The V and J genes are TRBV28 and TRBJ2-7; D might be TRBD1 or TRBD2, each matching 7 bases. The CDR3 totals 18 residues. Germline V gene sequence: CDR1 MDHEN, CDR2 SYDVKM. Between the trimmed V and J ends, which lost 6 bases and 2 bases, there was a span of 26 bases. The CDR3, as DNA: TGTGCCAGCAGCCAACGCGTAGCCCGCGGGGGACAGCCCTACGAGCAGTACTTC. As protein: CASSQRVARGGQPYEQYF.

The chain couples TRBV11-3 to TRBJ2-7, with D perhaps given as TRBD1 or TRBD2 (5 bases each). V was shortened by 6 bases and J by 4 bases, with 16 bases between the two germline ends. The CDR3 has 14 residues. CDR1 and CDR2 (germline): SGHNT, YENEEA. The DNA of the CDR3 is TGTGCCAGCAGGGGGGATCTCGGGGCTTACGAGCAGTACTTC. This translates into CASRGDLGAYEQYF.

This chain links TRBV6-5 with TRBJ2-2; D gene unclear. CDR1 is MNHEY and CDR2 is SVGAGI in the germline V gene. V shed 7 bases and J shed 4 bases, with 7 bases lying between them. The CDR3 spans 12 residues. CDR3 loop: CASNPGTGELFF. CDR3 DNA sequence: TGTGCCAGCAACCCGGGCACCGGGGAGCTGTTTTTT.

CDR3: CASSYMGGNNYGYTF. Written as DNA, the CDR3 is TGTGCCAGCAGTTATATGGGGGGGAATAACTATGGCTACACCTTC. The rearrangement uses TRBV6-5 and TRBJ1-2; perhaps TRBD1 as D (5 bases). This CDR3 is built from 15 residues. Germline values: CDR1 MNHEY, CDR2 SVGAGI. The V gene lost 3 bases and the J gene lost 1 base, with 12 bases spanning the gap.

The J gene is TRBJ2-6, the V gene TRBV5-5, with 8 bases fitting TRBD1. Germline V gene sequence: CDR1 SGHKS, CDR2 YYEKEE (reference sequence). The CDR3 covers 18 residues. V was clipped by 0 bases and J by 3 bases; unmatched bases: 8. The CDR3 coding sequence is TGTGCCAGCAGCTTGGGCCAGGGGGCTTCTATTGGGGCCAACGTCCTGACTTTC. Residues: CASSLGQGASIGANVLTF.

Details on this clone: Different DNA sequences within this sample yield the same CDR3. V usage is TRBV5-1 and J usage is TRBJ2-7; TRBD1 matches 11 bases. The CDR3 extends over 14 amino acids. Per the germline V gene, CDR1 is SGHRS and CDR2 is YFSETQ. Trimming at V came to 4 bases and at J to 3 bases, leaving 3 bases not matched to a gene. The CDR3 loop is CASSAGTGGYEQYF. CDR3 sequence (DNA): TGCGCCAGCAGCGCCGGGACAGGGGGCTACGAGCAGTACTTC.

The J gene is TRBJ1-1, the V gene TRBV19; D is ambiguous. The CDR3 runs to 13 residues. Trimming removed 5 bases from V and 2 bases from J, with 9 bases in between. Looked up from germline, CDR1 is LNHDA and CDR2 is SQIVND (reference sequence). The CDR3 loop reads CASSRVLNTEAFF. CDR3 sequence (DNA): TGTGCCAGTAGTCGTGTCTTAAACACTGAAGCTTTCTTT.

The rearrangement uses TRBV5-8 and TRBJ2-7; 9 nucleotides align to TRBD1. CDR1 SGHTS and CDR2 YDEGEE come from the germline V gene. The trim removed 1 base at V and 2 bases at J, leaving 4 bases unmatched. The CDR3 is 15 amino acids. CDR3 in DNA: TGTGCCAGCAGCTTGTGGGACAGGGTAACCTACGAGCAGTACTTC. It translates to CASSLWDRVTYEQYF.

The V gene is TRBV27, the J gene TRBJ2-3, with TRBD2 matching 12 bases. The CDR3 contains 15 residues. CDR1 and CDR2 from the germline V gene are MNHEY and SMNVEV (reference sequence). V lost 5 bases to trimming and J lost 6 bases; unmatched junction nucleotides: 6. The CDR3 DNA follows: TGTGCCAGCAGTCCCCCTAGCGGGGGGGCCGATACGCAGTATTTT. This translates into CASSPPSGGADTQYF.

The chain employs TRBV13 and TRBJ2-7, with 8 bases that match TRBD1. Looked up from germline, CDR1 is PRHDT and CDR2 is FYEKMQ (reference sequence). Germline trimming cut 5 bases from V and 6 bases from J; bases unmatched to any gene: 3. This CDR3 is built from 12 residues. Here the CDR3 reads CASSQTGAEQYF. The CDR3 DNA reads TGTGCCAGCAGCCAGACAGGGGCCGAGCAGTACTTC.